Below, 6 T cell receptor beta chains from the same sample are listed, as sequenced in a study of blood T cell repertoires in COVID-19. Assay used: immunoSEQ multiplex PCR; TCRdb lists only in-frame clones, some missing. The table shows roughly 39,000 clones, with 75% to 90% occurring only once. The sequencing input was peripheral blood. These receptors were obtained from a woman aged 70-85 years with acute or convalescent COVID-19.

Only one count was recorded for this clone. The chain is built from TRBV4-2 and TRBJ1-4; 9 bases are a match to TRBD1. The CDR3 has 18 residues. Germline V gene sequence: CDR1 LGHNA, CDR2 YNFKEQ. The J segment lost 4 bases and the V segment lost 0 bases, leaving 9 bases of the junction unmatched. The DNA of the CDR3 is TGTGCCAGCAGCCAAGATACAGGGGGCGGATGGGATAATGAAAAACTGTTTTTT. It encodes CASSQDTGGGWDNEKLFF.

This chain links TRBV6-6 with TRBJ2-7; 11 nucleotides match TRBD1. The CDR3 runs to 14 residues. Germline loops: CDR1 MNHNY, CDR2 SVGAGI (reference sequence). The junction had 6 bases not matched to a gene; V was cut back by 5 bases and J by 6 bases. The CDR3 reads CASSLWTGGGEQYV. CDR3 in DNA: TGTGCCAGCAGTCTCTGGACAGGGGGCGGCGAGCAGTACGTC.

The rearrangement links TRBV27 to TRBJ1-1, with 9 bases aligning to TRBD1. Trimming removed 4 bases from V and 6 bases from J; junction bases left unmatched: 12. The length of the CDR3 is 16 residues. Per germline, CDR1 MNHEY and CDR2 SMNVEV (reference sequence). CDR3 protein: CASSYGGTGRMPEAFF. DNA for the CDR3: TGTGCCAGCAGTTACGGAGGGACAGGGAGAATGCCTGAAGCTTTCTTT.

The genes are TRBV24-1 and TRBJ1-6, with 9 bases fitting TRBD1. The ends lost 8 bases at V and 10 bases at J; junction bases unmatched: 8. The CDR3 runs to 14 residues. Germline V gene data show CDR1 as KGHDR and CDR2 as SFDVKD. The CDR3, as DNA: TGTGCCACCATTTACACAGGGGGCAGGTCACCCCTCCACTTT. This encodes CATIYTGGRSPLHF.

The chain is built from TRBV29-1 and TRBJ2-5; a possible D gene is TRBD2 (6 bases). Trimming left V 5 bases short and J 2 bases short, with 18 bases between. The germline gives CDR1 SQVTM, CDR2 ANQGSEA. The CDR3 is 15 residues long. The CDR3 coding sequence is TGCAGCGTTCTTCGCTTAGCGGAGAGACAAGAGACCCAGTACTTC. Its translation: CSVLRLAERQETQYF.

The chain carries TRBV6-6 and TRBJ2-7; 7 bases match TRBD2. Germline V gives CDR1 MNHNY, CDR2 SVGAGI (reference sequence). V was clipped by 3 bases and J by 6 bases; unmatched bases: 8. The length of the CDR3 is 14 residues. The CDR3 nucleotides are TGTGCCAGCAGTTATGTAGGCGGGAGCTCCGAGCAGTACGTC. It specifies CASSYVGGSSEQYV.